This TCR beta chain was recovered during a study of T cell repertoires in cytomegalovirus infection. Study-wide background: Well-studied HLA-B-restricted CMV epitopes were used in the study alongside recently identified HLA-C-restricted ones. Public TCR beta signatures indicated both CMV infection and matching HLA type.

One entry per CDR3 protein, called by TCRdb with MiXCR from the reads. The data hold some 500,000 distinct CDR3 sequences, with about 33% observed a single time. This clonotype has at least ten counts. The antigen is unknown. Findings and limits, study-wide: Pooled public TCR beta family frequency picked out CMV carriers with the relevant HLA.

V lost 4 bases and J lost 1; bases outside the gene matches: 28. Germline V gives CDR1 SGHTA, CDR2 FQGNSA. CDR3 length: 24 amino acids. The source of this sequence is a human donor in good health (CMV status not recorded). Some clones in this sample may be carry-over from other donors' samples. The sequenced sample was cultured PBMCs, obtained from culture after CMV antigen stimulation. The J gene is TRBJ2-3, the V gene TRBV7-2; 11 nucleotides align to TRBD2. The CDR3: CASSSKNKGQGTVAGGPRTDTQYF. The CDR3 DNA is TGTGCCAGCAGCTCTAAGAACAAAGGACAGGGGACGGTAGCGGGAGGGCCGCGCACAGATACGCAGTATTTT.